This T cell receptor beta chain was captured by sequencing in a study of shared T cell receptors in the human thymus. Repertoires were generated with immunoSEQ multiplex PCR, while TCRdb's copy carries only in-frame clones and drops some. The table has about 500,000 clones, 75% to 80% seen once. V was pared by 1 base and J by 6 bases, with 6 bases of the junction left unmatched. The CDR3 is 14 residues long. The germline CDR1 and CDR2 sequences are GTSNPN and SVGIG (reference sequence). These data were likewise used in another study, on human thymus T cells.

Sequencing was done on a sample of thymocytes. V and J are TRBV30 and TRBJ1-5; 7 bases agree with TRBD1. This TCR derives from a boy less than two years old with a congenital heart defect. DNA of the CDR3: TGTGCCTGGAGTGCACAGGGGATTTGTCAGCCCCAGCATTTT. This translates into CAWSAQGICQPQHF.